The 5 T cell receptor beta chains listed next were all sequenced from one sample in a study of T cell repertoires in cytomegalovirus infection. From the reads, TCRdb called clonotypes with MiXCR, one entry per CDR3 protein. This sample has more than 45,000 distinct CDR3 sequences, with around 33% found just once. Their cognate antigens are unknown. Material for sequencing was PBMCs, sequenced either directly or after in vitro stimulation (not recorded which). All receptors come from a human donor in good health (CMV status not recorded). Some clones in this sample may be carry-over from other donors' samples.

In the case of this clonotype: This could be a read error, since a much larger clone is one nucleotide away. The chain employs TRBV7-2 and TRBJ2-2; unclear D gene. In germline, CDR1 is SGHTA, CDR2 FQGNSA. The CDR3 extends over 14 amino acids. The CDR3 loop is CASSRAANTRELFF. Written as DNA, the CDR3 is TGTGCCAGCAGCCGGGCGGCGAACACCAGGGAGCTGTTTTTT.

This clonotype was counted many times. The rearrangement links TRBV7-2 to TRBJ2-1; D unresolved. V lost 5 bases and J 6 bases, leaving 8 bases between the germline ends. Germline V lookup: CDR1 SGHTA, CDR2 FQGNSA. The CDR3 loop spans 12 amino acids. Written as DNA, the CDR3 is TGTGCCAGCAGCCCCGGTGGCAATGAGCAGTTCTTC. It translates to CASSPGGNEQFF. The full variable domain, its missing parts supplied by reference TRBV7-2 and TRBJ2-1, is GAGVSQSPSNKVTEKGKDVELRCDPISGHTALYWYRQSLGQGLEFLIYFQGNSAPDKSGLPSDRFSAERTGGSVSTLTIQRTQQEDSAVYLCASSPGGNEQFFGPGTRLTVL.

This CDR3 reads CASSPRGGRNQPQHF. The CDR3 nucleotides read TGTGCCAGTAGTCCCCGAGGGGGCCGCAATCAGCCCCAGCATTTT. V is TRBV19 and J is TRBJ1-5; 7 nucleotides line up with TRBD1. This CDR3 is built from 15 residues. With 5 bases clipped from V and 2 bases from J, the junction kept 6 bases outside the gene matches. Germline-derived CDR1 and CDR2 are LNHDA and SQIVND (reference sequence).

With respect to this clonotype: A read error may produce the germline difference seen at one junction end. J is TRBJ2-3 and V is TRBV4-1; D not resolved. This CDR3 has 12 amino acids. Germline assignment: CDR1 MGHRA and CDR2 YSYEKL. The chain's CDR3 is CASSQVRVYLSF. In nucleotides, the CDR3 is TGCGCCAGCAGCCAAGTCCGAGTCTACCTCAGTTTT.

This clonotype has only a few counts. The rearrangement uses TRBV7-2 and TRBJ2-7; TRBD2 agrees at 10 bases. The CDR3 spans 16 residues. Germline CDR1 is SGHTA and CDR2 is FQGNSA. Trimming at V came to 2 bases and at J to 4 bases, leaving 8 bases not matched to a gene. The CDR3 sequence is CASSLRTGTSAYEQYF. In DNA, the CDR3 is TGTGCCAGCAGCTTAAGAACCGGGACTAGCGCTTACGAGCAGTACTTC.